The text below deals with one T cell receptor beta chain. Its antigen is currently unknown. There were only Caucasian adults among the donors, and all lived in Nashville, Tennessee. CD4+ cells were split into CD45RA+ naive and CD45RA-negative memory subsets. V was clipped by 2 bases and J by 6 bases, with 10 bases between them. Germline-derived CDR1 and CDR2 are MDHEN and SYDVKM. There are 13 residues in the CDR3. The sample comes from a study of shared clonotypes between healthy human individuals. Study findings and constraints: In a few donors, about 5% of naive CD4 clonotypes appeared in common.

Only in-frame clones appear in the TCRdb table, and some are missing; sequencing was by immunoSEQ multiplex PCR. Of millions of clones listed, roughly 96% are singletons. Sequenced: naive CD4+ T cells sorted from blood. Subset indicated: CD45RA+ positively selected. The TCR originated in a man between 18 and 35 years old in good health. The chain couples TRBV28 to TRBJ1-1; D unclear. For the CDR3, the DNA is TGTGCCAGCAGTTTACTAGCTGAATCTGAAGCTTTCTTT. Its translation: CASSLLAESEAFF.